The present T cell receptor beta chain was sequenced within a study of T cells after somatic rescue of genetic block. Clones were sequenced by immunoSEQ multiplex PCR, and TCRdb holds only the in-frame ones, with some missing. The sample consists of about 15,000 clones, 55% to 75% of them appearing once. There are 16 residues in the CDR3. V lost 3 bases and J 4 bases, leaving 16 bases between the germline ends. CDR1 MNHNS and CDR2 SASEGT come from the germline V gene. Sequencing was carried out using peripheral blood mononuclear cells (PBMCs). This clonotype originated in a man between 18 and 29 years old. V and J are TRBV6-1 and TRBJ1-5; a weak D match, TRBD1 (5 bases). The DNA for the CDR3 is TGTGCCAGCAGTGATAGTCAAGGTTGGGGGAATCAGCCCCAGCATTTT. It encodes CASSDSQGWGNQPQHF.